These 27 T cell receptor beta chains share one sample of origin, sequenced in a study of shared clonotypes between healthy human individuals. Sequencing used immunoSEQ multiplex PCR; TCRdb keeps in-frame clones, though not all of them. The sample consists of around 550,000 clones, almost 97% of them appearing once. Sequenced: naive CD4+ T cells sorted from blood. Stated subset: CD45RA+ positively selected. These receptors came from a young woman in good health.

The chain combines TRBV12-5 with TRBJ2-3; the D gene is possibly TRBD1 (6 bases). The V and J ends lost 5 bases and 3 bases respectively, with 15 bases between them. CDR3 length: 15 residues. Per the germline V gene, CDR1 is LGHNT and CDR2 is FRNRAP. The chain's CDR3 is CASGAWGRGTDTQYF. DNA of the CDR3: TGTGCTAGTGGTGCCTGGGGGCGCGGAACAGATACGCAGTATTTT.

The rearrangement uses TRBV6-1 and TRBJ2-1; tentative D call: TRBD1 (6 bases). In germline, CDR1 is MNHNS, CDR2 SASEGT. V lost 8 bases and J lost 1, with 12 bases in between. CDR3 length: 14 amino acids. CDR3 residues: CASGRTASYNEQFF. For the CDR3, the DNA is TGTGCCAGCGGGCGGACAGCTTCCTACAATGAGCAGTTCTTC.

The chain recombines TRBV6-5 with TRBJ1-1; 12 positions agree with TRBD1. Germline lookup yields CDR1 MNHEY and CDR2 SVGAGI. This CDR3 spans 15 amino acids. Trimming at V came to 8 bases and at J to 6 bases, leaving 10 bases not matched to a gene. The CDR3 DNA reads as TGTGCCAGCTGCCGGGACAGGGGGCCAGGAGCTGAAGCTTTCTTT. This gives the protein CASCRDRGPGAEAFF.

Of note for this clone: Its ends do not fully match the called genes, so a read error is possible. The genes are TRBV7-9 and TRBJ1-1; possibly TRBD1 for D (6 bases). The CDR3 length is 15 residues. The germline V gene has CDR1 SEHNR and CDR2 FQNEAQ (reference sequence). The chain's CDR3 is CAGSSEQGTGTEAFF. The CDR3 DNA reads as TGTGCCGGCAGCTCGGAACAGGGAACGGGCACTGAAGCTTTCTTT.

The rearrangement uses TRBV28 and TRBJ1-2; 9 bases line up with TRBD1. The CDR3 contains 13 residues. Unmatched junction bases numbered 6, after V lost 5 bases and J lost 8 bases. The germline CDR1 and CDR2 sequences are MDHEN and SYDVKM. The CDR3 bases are TGTGCCAGCAGTCTCGGGACAGGGAGAGGCTACACCTTC. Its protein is CASSLGTGRGYTF.

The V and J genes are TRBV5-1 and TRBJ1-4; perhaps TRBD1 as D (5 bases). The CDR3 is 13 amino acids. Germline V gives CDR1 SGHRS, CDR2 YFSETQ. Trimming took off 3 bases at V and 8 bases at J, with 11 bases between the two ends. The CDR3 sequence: CASSSGTGEKLFF. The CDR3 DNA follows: TGCGCCAGCAGCTCCGGGACGGGCGAAAAACTGTTTTTT.

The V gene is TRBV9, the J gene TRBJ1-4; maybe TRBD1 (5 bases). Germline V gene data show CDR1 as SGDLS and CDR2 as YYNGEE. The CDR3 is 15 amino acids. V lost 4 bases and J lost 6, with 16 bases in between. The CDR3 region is CASSNPRGADEKLFF. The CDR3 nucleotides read TGTGCCAGCAGCAACCCAAGAGGGGCCGATGAAAAACTGTTTTTT.

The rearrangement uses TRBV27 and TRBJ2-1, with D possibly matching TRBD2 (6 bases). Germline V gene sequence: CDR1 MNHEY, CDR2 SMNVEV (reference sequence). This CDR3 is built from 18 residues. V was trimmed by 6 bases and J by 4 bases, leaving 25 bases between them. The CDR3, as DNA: TGTGCCAGCAGACACTTTCCATCGACTAGTATACAGTACAATGAGCAGTTCTTC. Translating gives CASRHFPSTSIQYNEQFF.

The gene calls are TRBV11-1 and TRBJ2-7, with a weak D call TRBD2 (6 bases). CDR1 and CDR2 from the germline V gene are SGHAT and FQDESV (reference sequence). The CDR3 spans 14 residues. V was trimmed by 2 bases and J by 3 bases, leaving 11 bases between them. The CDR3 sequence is CASSLTARDYEQYF. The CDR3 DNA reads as TGTGCCAGCAGCTTAACAGCGCGGGACTACGAGCAGTACTTC.

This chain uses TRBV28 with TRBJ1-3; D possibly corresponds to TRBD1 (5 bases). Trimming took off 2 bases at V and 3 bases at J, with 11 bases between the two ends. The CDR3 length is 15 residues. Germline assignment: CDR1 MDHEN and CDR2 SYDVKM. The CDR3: CASSLREGHGNTIYF. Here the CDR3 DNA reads TGTGCCAGCAGTTTACGTGAGGGGCATGGAAACACCATATATTTT.

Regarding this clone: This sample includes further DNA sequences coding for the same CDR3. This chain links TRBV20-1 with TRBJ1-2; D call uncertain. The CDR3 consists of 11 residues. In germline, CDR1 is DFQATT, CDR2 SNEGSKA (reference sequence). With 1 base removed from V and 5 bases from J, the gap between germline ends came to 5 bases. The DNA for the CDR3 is TGCAGTGCTAGAGGGGTATATGGCTACACCTTC. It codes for CSARGVYGYTF.

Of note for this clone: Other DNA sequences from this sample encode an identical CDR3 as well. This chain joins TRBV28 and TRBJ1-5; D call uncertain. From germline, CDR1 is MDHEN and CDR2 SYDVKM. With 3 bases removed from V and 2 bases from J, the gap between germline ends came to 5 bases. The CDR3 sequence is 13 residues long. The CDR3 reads CASSFGGNQPQHF. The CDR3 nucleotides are TGTGCCAGCAGTTTTGGAGGCAATCAGCCCCAGCATTTT. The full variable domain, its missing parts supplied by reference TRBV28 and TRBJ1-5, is DVKVTQSSRYLVKRTGEKVFLECVQDMDHENMFWYRQDPGLGLRLIYFSYDVKMKEKGDIPEGYSVSREKKERFSLILESASTNQTSMYLCASSFGGNQPQHFGDGTRLSIL.

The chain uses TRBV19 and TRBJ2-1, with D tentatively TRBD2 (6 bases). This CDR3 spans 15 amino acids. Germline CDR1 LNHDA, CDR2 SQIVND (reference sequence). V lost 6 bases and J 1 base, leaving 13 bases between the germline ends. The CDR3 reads CASSLPGGSYNEQFF. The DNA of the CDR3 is TGTGCCAGTAGCCTCCCTGGGGGGTCCTACAATGAGCAGTTCTTC.

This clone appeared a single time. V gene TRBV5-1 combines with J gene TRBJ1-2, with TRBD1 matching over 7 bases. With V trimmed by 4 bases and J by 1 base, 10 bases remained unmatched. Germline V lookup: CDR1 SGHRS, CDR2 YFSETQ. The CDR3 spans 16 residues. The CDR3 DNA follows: TGCGCCAGCAGCCTACGAACAGGGGACGGTAACTATGGCTACACCTTC. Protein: CASSLRTGDGNYGYTF.

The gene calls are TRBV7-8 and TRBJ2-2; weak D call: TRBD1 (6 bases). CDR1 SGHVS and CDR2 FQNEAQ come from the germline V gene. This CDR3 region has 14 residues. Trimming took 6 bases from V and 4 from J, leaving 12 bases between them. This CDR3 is CASRIQGGTGELFF. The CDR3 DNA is TGTGCCAGCAGGATACAGGGTGGCACCGGGGAGCTGTTTTTT.

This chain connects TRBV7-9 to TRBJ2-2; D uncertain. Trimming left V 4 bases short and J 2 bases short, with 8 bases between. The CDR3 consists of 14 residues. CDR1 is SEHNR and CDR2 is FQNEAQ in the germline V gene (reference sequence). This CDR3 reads CASSWTRNTGELFF. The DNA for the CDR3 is TGTGCCAGCAGCTGGACCCGAAACACCGGGGAGCTGTTTTTT.

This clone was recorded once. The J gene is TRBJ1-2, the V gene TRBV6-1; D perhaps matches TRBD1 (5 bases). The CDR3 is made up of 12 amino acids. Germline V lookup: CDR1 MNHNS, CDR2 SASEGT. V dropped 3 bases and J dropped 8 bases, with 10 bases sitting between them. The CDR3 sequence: CASSDPGRGYTF. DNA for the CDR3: TGTGCCAGCAGTGATCCAGGGCGAGGCTACACCTTC.

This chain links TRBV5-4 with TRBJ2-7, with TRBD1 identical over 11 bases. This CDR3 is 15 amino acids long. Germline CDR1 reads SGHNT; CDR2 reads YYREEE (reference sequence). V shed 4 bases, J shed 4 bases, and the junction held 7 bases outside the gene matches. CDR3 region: CASSQGTGGVYEQYF. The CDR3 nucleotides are TGTGCCAGCAGCCAGGGGACAGGGGGTGTATACGAGCAGTACTTC. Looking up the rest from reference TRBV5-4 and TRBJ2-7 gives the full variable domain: ETGVTQSPTHLIKTRGQQVTLRCSSQSGHNTVSWYQQALGQGPQFIFQYYREEENGRGNFPPRFSGLQFPNYSSELNVNALELDDSALYLCASSQGTGGVYEQYFGPGTRLTVT.

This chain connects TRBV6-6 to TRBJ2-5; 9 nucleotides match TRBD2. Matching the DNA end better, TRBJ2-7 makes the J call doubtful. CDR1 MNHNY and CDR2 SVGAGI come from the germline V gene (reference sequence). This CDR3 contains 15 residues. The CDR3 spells CASSYRSGSSYEQYF. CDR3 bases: TGTGCCAGCAGTTACCGTAGCGGGAGCAGCTACGAGCAGTACTTC.

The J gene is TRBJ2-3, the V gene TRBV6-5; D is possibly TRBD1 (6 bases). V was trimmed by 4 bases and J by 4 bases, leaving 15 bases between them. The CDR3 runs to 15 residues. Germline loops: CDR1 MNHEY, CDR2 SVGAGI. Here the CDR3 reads CASSSGTLFSDTQYF. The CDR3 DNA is TGTGCCAGCAGTTCGGGGACATTATTTTCAGATACGCAGTATTTT.

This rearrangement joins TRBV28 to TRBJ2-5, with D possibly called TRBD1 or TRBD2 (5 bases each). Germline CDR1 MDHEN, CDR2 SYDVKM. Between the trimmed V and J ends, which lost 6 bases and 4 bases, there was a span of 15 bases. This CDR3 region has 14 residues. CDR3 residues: CASSPWRQGETQYF. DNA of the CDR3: TGTGCCAGCAGCCCATGGAGGCAGGGAGAGACCCAGTACTTC.

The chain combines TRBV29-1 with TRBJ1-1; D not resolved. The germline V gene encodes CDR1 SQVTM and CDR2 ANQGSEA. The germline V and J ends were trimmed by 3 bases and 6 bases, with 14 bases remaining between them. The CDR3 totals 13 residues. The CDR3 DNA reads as TGCAGCGTTGAGCCTGTATTAATCGCTGAAGCTTTCTTT. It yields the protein CSVEPVLIAEAFF.

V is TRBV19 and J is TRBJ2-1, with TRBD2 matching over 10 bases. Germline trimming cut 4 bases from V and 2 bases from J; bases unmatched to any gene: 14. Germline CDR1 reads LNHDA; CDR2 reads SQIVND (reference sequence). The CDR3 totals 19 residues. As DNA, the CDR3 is TGTGCCAGTAGTAGTTCGGGGAACCTAGCGGGAGCGGCCTACAATGAGCAGTTCTTC. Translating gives CASSSSGNLAGAAYNEQFF.

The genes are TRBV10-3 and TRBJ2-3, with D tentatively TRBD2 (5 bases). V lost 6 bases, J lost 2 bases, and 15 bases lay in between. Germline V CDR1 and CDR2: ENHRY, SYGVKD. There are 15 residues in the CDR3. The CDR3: CAIRISDWATDTQYF. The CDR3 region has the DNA TGTGCCATCAGGATTAGCGATTGGGCCACAGATACGCAGTATTTT.

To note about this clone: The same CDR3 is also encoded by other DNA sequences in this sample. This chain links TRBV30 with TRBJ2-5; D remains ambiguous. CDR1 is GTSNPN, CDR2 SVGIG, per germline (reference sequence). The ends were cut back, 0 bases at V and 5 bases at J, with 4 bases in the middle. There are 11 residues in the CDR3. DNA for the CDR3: TGTGCCTGGAGTGTTCAGGAGACCCAGTACTTC. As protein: CAWSVQETQYF.

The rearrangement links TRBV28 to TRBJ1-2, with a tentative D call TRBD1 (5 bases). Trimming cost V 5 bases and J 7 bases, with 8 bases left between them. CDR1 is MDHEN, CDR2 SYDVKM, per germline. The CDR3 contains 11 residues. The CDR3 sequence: CASSTGGGYTF. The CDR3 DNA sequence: TGTGCCAGCAGTACAGGAGGTGGCTACACCTTC.

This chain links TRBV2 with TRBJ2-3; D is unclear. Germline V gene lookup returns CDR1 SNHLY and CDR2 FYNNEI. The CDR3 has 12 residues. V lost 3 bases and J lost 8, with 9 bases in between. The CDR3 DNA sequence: TGTGCCAGCAGTGACCTTGGTTTTACGCAGTATTTT. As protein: CASSDLGFTQYF.